This T cell receptor (beta chain) was captured in a study of memory CD4+ T cells and cytomegalovirus serostatus. This table comes from immunoSEQ multiplex PCR, and its TCRdb copy is limited to in-frame clones, with some not included. This sample yields tens of thousands of clones, of which just under 80% are seen a single time; 0.77% belongs to the top ten. The sort gate was single viable CD3+CD4+CD8-CD45RO+ cells for memory CD4+ T cells. This clonotype was obtained from an adult in good health and CMV-seronegative. Sequencing input: memory CD4+ T cells from blood.

The CDR3 region has the DNA TGTGCCACCAGCAGAGGAAATTCACCCCTCCACTTT. Residues: CATSRGNSPLHF. The chain carries TRBV15 and TRBJ1-6; D is uncertain. Germline CDR1 and CDR2: LNHNV and YYDKDF (reference sequence). Trimming pared 1 base from V and 7 bases from J, leaving 2 bases between. The CDR3 contains 12 residues.